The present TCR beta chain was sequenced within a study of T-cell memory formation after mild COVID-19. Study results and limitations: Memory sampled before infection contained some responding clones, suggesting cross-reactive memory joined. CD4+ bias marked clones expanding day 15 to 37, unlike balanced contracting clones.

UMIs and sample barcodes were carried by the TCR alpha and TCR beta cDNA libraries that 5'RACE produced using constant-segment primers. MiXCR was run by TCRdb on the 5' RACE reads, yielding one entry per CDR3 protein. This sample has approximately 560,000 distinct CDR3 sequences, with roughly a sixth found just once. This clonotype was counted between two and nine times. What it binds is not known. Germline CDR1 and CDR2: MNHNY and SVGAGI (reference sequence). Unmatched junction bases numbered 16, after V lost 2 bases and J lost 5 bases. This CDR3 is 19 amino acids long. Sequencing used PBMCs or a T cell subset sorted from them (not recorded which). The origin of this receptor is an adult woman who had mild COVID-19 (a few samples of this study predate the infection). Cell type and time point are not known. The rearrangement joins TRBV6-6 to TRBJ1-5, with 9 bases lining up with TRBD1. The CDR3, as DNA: TGTGCCAGCAGTTACCCGGGTAATAGAGGACAGGGGTTTGATCAGCCCCAGCATTTT. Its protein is CASSYPGNRGQGFDQPQHF.